A selection of T cell receptor beta chains follows, all from one sample in a study of CD4 T cells in relation to SARS-CoV-2 and coronaviruses. Produced via immunoSEQ multiplex PCR; TCRdb's table is partial and in-frame only. The sample has under 90,000 clones; about 92% are singletons. Input material: naive CD4+ T cells from PBMCs. These TCRs come from a human donor in good health. CDR3s include the opening cysteine and the closing phenylalanine or tryptophan. The D gene is left open where the match is weak.

CDR3: CASSLSPLGTGGLGYTF
J: TRBJ1-2
D: TRBD1
V: TRBV27

CDR3: CASSPGFRDEQYF
J: TRBJ2-7
D: .
V: TRBV19

CDR3: CASSQDTVASGGVTQYF
J: TRBJ2-3
D: TRBD2
V: TRBV4-1

CDR3: CASTRGRLNTEAFF
J: TRBJ1-1
D: .
V: TRBV6-5

CDR3: CASSLDPIQYNEQFF
J: TRBJ2-1
D: .
V: TRBV5-6

CDR3: CASRGDRGNEQFF
J: TRBJ2-1
D: TRBD1
V: TRBV2

CDR3: CASSLAGSGQPQHF
J: TRBJ1-5
D: .
V: TRBV28

CDR3: CATSDPGTGTGARLSTDTQYF
J: TRBJ2-3
D: TRBD1
V: TRBV24-1

CDR3: CASSLQGAYNEQFF
J: TRBJ2-1
D: TRBD1
V: TRBV5-1

CDR3: CASSSYRDRGYEQYF
J: TRBJ2-7
D: TRBD1
V: TRBV7-9

CDR3: CSAQGNTAGELFF
J: TRBJ2-2
D: TRBD1
V: TRBV29-1

CDR3: CASKPGQTFFHSYGYTF
J: TRBJ1-2
D: TRBD1
V: TRBV19